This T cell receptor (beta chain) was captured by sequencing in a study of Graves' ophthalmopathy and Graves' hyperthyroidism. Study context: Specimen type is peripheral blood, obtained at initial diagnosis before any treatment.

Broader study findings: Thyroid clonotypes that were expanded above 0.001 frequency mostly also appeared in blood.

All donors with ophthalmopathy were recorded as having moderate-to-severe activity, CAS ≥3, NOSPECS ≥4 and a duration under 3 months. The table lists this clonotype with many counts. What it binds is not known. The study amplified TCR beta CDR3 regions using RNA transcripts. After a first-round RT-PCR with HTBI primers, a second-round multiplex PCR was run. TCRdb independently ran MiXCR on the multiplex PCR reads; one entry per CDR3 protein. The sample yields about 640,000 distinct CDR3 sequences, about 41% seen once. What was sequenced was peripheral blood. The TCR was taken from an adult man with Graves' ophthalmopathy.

The CDR3 sequence: CATMHRGTGELFF. The CDR3 DNA reads TGTGCCACCATGCACCGGGGGACCGGGGAGCTGTTTTTT. The chain carries TRBV24-1 and TRBJ2-2, with D perhaps TRBD2 (6 bases). The V and J ends lost 8 bases and 5 bases respectively, with 11 bases between them. Per germline, CDR1 KGHDR and CDR2 SFDVKD. This CDR3 region has 13 residues.